The 9 T cell receptor beta chains in this list originate from one sample, sequenced in a study of identical twins. TCRdb fed the 5' RACE reads into MiXCR, producing one record per CDR3 protein. The sample records some 1,700,000 distinct CDR3 sequences, about 32% being singletons. The sample taken for sequencing was cord blood. These TCRs come from a newborn girl in good health.

V is TRBV21-1 and J is TRBJ1-6; TRBD1 is the table's D call and was not checked against the DNA. TRBV21-1 counts as a pseudogene. This CDR3 has 15 amino acids. CDR3 region: CAGSKEVTDNSPLHF. The CDR3 coding sequence is TGTGCCGGCAGCAAAGAAGTGACAGATAATTCACCCCTCCACTTT.

This clonotype was observed a few times. V and J are TRBV3-1 and TRBJ1-2; tentative D call: TRBD1 (6 bases). This CDR3 has 17 residues. The germline CDR1 and CDR2 sequences are LGHDT and YNNKEL (reference sequence). Trimming left V 0 bases short and J 3 bases short, with 17 bases between. The CDR3, as DNA: TGTGCCAGCAGCCAAGATGTGCAGAGGACAGCCTACTATGGCTACACCTTC. Translated: CASSQDVQRTAYYGYTF.

This CDR3 is CASGLVLTGIHEQYF. Written as DNA, the CDR3 is TGTGCTAGTGGTTTGGTCCTAACGGGGATCCATGAGCAGTACTTC. The V gene is TRBV12-5, the J gene TRBJ2-5; D perhaps matches TRBD2 (5 bases). From germline, CDR1 is LGHNT and CDR2 FRNRAP. Trimming left V 0 bases short and J 11 bases short, with 19 bases between. This CDR3 spans 15 amino acids.

The chain carries TRBV25-1 and TRBJ2-4; 7 nucleotides agree with TRBD2. This CDR3 comprises 13 residues. The junction had 5 bases not matched to a gene; V was cut back by 6 bases and J by 6 bases. The germline CDR1 and CDR2 sequences are MGHDK and SYGVNS. CDR3 DNA: TGTGCCAGCAGATCGGGACTACCAAACATTCAGTACTTC. Its protein product is CASRSGLPNIQYF.

V gene TRBV12-3 or TRBV12-4 combines with J gene TRBJ2-7, with D possibly matching TRBD2 (5 bases). V was pared by 1 base and J by 6 bases, with 10 bases between. The CDR3 sequence is 13 residues long. CDR3 protein: CASSLGTGSEQYF. The CDR3 region has the DNA TGTGCCAGCAGTTTAGGAACGGGATCCGAGCAGTACTTC.

DNA for the CDR3: TGTGCCAGCAGCTCAACGGCTAGCGGATCTAGCACAGATACGCAGTATTTT. Translating gives CASSSTASGSSTDTQYF. This chain links TRBV4-2 with TRBJ2-3, with 7 bases that match TRBD2. The CDR3 sequence is 17 residues long. Germline assignment: CDR1 LGHNA and CDR2 YNFKEQ. V gave up 5 bases and J gave up 0 bases; unmatched junction bases: 11.

The V call is TRBV9, the J call TRBJ2-3; 8 bases map to TRBD2. The junction had 9 bases not matched to a gene; V was cut back by 0 bases and J by 6 bases. Germline CDR1 SGDLS, CDR2 YYNGEE. The CDR3 has 16 residues. The CDR3, as DNA: TGTGCCAGCAGCGTAGGGGAGCGGGGGCCTCGGGATACGCAGTATTTT. As protein: CASSVGERGPRDTQYF. Supplemented by reference TRBV9 and TRBJ2-3, the full variable domain reads DSGVTQTPKHLITATGQRVTLRCSPRSGDLSVYWYQQSLDQGLQFLIQYYNGEERAKGNILERFSAQQFPDLHSELNLSSLELGDSALYFCASSVGERGPRDTQYFGPGTRLTVL.

This clonotype was counted a few times. The chain has TRBV10-3 and TRBJ2-3, with 9 bases identical to TRBD2. The CDR3 loop spans 14 amino acids. The V gene's germline CDR1 is ENHRY and CDR2 SYGVKD. V lost 10 bases to trimming and J lost 6 bases; unmatched junction nucleotides: 11. The DNA of the CDR3 is TGTGCCACCGACCCGGGACTAGCAGAGGATACGCAGTATTTT. Translating gives CATDPGLAEDTQYF.

This chain connects TRBV25-1 to TRBJ1-2; tentatively, D is TRBD1 (5 bases). The CDR3 extends over 12 amino acids. Germline V gene data show CDR1 as MGHDK and CDR2 as SYGVNS. Deletions cut 7 bases from V and 7 bases from J, with 13 bases between. The CDR3 spells CASKQGTSGYTF. The CDR3 coding sequence is TGTGCCAGCAAGCAGGGAACATCTGGCTACACCTTC.